This record looks at one T cell receptor beta chain sequence and its context. The data originate from a study of T cell responses to AZD1222 COVID-19 vaccine. The protocol was immunoSEQ multiplex PCR, while the TCRdb copy is restricted to in-frame clones and leaves out a portion. The table records 130,000 or so clones, roughly 86% of them present only once. The receptor was derived from an adult in good health. The input for sequencing was peripheral blood, taken on day 0 of AZD1222 vaccination.

The CDR3 region is CASRGTGANVLTF. The CDR3 DNA sequence: TGTGCCAGCAGGGGAACTGGGGCCAACGTCCTGACTTTC. V and J are TRBV7-6 and TRBJ2-6; D not certain. The CDR3 has 13 residues. The germline V and J ends were trimmed by 6 bases and 2 bases, with 5 bases remaining between them. The germline gives CDR1 SGHVS, CDR2 FNYEAQ.